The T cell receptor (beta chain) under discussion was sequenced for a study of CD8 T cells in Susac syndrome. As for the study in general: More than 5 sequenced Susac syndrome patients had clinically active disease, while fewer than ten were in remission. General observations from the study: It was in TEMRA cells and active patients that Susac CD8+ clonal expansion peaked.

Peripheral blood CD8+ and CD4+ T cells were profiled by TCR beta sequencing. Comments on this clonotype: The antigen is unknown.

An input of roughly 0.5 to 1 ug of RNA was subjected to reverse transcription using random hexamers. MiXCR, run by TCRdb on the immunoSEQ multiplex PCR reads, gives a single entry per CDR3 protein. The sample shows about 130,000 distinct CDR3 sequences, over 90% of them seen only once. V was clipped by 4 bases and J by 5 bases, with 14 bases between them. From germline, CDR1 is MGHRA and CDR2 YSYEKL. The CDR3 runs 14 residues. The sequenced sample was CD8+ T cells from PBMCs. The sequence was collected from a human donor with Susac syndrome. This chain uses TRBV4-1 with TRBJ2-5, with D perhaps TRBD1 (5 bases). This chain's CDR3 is CASSPRGVVETQYF. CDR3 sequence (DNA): TGCGCCAGCAGCCCAAGGGGCGTGGTGGAGACCCAGTACTTC.